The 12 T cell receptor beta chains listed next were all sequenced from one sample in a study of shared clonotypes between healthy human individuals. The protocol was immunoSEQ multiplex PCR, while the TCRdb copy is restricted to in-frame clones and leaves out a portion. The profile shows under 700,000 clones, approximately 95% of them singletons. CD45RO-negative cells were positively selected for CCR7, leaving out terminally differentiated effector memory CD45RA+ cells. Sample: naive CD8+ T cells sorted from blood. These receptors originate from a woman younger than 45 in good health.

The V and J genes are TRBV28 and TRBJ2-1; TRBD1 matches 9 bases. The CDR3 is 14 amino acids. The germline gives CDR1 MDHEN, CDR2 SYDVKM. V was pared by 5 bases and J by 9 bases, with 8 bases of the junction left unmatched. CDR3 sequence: CASSTGGGGLEQFF. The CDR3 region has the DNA TGTGCCAGCAGTACAGGGGGCGGGGGTCTTGAGCAGTTCTTC.

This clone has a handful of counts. The CDR3 coding sequence is TGTGCCAGCAGCTGGGACGGCCATCAGCCCCAGCATTTT. The encoded protein is CASSWDGHQPQHF. The J gene is TRBJ1-5, the V gene TRBV7-9; the D gene is possibly TRBD1 (5 bases). CDR1 is SEHNR and CDR2 is FQNEAQ in the germline V gene (reference sequence). V shed 4 bases and J shed 5 bases, with 9 bases lying between them. The CDR3 sequence is 13 residues long.

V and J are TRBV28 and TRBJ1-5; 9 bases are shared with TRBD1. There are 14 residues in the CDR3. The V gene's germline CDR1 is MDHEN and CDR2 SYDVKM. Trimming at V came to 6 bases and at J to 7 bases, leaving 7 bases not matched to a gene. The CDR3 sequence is CASRPTGGRQPQHF. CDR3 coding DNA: TGTGCCAGCAGACCTACAGGGGGCAGGCAGCCCCAGCATTTT.

The CDR3 bases are TGTGCCACCACGGACAGGGAGGTTCGGAACACTGAAGCTTTCTTT. Translating gives CATTDREVRNTEAFF. J is TRBJ1-1 and V is TRBV2; 8 bases line up with TRBD1. Germline values: CDR1 SNHLY, CDR2 FYNNEI. This CDR3 contains 15 residues. V lost 10 bases and J lost 1; bases outside the gene matches: 11.

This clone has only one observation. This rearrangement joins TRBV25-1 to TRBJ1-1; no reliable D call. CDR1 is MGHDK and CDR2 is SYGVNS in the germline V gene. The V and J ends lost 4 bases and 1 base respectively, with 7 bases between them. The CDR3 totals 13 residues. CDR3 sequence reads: CASSVTRNTEAFF. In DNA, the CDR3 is TGTGCCAGCAGTGTTACAAGGAACACTGAAGCTTTCTTT. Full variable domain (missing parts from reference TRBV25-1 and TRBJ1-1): EADIYQTPRYLVIGTGKKITLECSQTMGHDKMYWYQQDPGMELHLIHYSYGVNSTEKGDLSSESTVSRIRTEHFPLTLESARPSHTSQYLCASSVTRNTEAFFGQGTRLTVV.

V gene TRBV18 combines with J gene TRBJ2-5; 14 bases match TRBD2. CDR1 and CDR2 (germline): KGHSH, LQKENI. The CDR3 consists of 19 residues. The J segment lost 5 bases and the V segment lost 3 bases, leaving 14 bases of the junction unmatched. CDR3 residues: CASSPPGLAGVGLMETQYF. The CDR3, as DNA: TGTGCCAGCTCACCCCCGGGACTAGCGGGAGTGGGCTTAATGGAGACCCAGTACTTC.

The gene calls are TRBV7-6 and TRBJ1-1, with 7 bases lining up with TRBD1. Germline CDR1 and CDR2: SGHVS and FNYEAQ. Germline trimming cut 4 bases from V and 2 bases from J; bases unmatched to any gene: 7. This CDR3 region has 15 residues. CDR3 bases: TGTGCCAGCAGCTATGACCAGGGGGACAACACTGAAGCTTTCTTT. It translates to CASSYDQGDNTEAFF.

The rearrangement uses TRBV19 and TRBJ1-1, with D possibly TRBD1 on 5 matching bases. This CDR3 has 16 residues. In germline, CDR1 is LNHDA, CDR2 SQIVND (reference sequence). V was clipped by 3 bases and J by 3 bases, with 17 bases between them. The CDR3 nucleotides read TGTGCCAGTAGTATTGGGGACCTTCATGAGGACACTGAAGCTTTCTTT. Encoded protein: CASSIGDLHEDTEAFF.

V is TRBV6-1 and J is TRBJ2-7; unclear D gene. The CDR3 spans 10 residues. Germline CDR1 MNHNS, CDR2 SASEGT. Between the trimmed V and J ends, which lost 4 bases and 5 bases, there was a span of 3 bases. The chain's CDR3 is CASSAHEQYF. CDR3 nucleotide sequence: TGTGCCAGCAGTGCTCACGAGCAGTACTTC.

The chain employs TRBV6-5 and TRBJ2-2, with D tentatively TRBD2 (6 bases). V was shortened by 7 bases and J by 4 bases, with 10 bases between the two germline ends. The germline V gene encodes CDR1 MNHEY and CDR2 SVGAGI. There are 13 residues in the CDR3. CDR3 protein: CASKEGFTGELFF. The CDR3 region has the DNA TGTGCCAGCAAGGAGGGGTTCACCGGGGAGCTGTTTTTT.

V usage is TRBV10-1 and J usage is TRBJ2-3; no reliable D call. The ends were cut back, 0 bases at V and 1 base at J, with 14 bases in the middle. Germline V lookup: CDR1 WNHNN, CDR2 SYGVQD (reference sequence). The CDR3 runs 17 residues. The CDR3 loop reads CASSESRGPLGTDTQYF. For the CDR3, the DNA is TGCGCCAGCAGTGAGTCAAGAGGACCACTTGGCACAGATACGCAGTATTTT.

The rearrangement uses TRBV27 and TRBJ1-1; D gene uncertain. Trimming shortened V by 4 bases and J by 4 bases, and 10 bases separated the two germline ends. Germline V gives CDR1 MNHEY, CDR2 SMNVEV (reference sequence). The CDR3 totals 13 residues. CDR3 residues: CASSYGLFTEAFF. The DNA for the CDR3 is TGTGCCAGCAGTTATGGCCTGTTCACTGAAGCTTTCTTT.